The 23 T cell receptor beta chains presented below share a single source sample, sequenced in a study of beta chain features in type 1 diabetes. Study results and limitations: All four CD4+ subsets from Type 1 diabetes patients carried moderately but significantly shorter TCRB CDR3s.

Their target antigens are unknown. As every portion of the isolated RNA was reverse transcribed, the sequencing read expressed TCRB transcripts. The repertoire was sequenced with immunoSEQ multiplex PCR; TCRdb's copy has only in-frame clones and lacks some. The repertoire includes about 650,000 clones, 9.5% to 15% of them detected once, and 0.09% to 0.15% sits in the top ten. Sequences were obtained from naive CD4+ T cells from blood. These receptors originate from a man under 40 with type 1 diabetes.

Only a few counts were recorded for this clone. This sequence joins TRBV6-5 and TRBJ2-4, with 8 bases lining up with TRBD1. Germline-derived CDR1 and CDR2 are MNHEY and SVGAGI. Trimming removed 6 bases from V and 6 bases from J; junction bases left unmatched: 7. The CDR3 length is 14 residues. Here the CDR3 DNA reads TGTGCCAGCAGCCTCGGACAGGGAGTAAACATTCAGTACTTC. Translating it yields CASSLGQGVNIQYF.

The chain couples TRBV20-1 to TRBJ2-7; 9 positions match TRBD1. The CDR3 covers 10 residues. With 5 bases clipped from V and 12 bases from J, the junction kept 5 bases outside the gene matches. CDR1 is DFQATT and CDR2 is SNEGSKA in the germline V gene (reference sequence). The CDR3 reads CSAAGQGWYF. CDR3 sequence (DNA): TGCAGTGCTGCTGGACAGGGGTGGTACTTC.

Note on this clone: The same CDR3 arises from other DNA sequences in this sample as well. The CDR3 is CASSSQGDTEAFF. CDR3 DNA: TGTGCCAGCAGCTCGCAGGGGGACACTGAAGCTTTCTTT. The gene calls are TRBV11-2 and TRBJ1-1, with TRBD1 identical over 7 bases. Germline values: CDR1 SGHAT, CDR2 FQNNGV. The CDR3 runs 13 residues. Unmatched junction bases numbered 2, after V lost 4 bases and J lost 3 bases.

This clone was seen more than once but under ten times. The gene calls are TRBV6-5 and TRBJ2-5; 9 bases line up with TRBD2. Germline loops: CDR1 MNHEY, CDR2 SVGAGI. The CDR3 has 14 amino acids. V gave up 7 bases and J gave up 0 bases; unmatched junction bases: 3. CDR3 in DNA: TGTGCCAGCATTGCGGGGGGGTACCAAGAGACCCAGTACTTC. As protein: CASIAGGYQETQYF.

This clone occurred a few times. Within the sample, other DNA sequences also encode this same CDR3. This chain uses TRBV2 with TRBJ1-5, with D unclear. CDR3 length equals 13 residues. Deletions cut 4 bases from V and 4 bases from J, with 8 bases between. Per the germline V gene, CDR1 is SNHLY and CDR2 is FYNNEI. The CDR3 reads CASSGGGNQPQHF. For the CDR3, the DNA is TGTGCCAGCAGTGGCGGCGGGAATCAGCCCCAGCATTTT.

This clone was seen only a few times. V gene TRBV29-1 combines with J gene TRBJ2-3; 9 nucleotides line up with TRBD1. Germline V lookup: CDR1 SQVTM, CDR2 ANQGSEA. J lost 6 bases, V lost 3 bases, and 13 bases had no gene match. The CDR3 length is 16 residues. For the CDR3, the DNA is TGCAGCGTTGAGATGGGTTCGGGACAGGGCGCGGATACGCAGTATTTT. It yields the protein CSVEMGSGQGADTQYF.

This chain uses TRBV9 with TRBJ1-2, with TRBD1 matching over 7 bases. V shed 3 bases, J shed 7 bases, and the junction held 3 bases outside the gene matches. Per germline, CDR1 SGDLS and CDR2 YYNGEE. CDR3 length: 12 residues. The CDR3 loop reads CASSADRVGYTF. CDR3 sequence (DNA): TGTGCCAGCAGCGCCGACAGGGTTGGCTACACCTTC.

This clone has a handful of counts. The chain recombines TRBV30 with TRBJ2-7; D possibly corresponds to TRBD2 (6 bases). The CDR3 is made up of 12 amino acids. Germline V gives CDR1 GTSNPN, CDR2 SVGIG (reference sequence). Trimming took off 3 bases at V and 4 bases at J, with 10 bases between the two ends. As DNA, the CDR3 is TGTGCCTGGAGCGGGGGTTGGTACGAGCAGTACTTC. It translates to CAWSGGWYEQYF.

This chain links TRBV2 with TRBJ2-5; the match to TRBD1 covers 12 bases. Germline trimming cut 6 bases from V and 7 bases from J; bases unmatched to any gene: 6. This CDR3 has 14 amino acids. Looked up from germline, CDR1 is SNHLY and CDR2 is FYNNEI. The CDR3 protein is CASSGTGGWGTQYF. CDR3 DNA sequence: TGTGCCAGCAGCGGGACAGGGGGCTGGGGGACCCAGTACTTC.

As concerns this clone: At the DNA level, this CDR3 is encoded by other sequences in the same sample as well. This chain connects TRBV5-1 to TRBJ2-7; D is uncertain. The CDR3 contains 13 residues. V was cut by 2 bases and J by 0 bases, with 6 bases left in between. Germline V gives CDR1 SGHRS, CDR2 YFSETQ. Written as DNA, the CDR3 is TGCGCCAGCAGCTTTGACAACTCCTACGAGCAGTACTTC. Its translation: CASSFDNSYEQYF.

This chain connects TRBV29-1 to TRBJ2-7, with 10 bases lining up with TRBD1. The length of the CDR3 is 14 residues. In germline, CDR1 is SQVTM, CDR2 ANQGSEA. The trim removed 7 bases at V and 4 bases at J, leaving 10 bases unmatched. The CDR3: CSAQTGTGVYEQYF. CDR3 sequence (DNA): TGCAGCGCCCAAACCGGGACAGGGGTTTACGAGCAGTACTTC.

Here the CDR3 reads CASSVDPGQLYEQYF. In nucleotides, the CDR3 is TGTGCCAGCAGCGTAGATCCGGGACAGCTTTACGAGCAGTACTTC. The V gene is TRBV9, the J gene TRBJ2-7; 7 bases agree with TRBD1. The J segment lost 4 bases and the V segment lost 0 bases, leaving 7 bases of the junction unmatched. The germline V gene encodes CDR1 SGDLS and CDR2 YYNGEE. The CDR3 covers 15 residues.

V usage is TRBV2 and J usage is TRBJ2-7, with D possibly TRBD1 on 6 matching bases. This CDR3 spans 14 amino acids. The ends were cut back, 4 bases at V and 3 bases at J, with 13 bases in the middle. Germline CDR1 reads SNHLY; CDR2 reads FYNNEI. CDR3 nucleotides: TGTGCCAGCAGTGCGACAGGAACATTCTACGAGCAGTACTTC. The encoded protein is CASSATGTFYEQYF.

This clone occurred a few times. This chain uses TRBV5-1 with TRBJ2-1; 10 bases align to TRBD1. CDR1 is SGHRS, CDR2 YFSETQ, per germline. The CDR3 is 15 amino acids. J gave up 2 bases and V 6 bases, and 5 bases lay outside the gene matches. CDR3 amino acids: CASTFDRGPYNEQFF. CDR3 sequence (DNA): TGCGCCAGCACCTTCGACAGGGGGCCCTACAATGAGCAGTTCTTC.

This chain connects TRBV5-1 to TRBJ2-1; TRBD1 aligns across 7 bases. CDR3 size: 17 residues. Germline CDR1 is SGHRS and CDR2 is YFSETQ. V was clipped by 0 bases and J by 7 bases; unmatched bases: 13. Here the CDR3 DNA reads TGCGCCAGCAGCTTGGTCGCACAGGGGACCGGATGGAATGAGCAGTTCTTC. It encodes CASSLVAQGTGWNEQFF.

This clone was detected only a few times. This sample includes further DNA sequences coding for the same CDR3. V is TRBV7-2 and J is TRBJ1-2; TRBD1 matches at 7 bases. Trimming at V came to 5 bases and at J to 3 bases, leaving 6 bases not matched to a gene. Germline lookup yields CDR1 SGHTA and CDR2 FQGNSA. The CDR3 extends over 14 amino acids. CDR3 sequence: CASSTRQGDYGYTF. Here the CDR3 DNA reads TGTGCCAGCAGCACTAGACAGGGAGACTATGGCTACACCTTC.

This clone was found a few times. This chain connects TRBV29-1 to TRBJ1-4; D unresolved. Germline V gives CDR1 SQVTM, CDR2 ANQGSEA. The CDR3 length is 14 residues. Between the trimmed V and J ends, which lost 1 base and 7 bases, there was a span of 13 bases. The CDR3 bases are TGCAGCGTTGAAGGAGGCTTTAGCGGTGAAAAACTGTTTTTT. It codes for CSVEGGFSGEKLFF. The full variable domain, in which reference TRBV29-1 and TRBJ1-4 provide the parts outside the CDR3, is SAVISQKPSRDICQRGTSLTIQCQVDSQVTMMFWYRQQPGQSLTLIATANQGSEATYESGFVIDKFPISRPNLTFSTLTVSNMSPEDSSIYLCSVEGGFSGEKLFFGSGTQLSVL.

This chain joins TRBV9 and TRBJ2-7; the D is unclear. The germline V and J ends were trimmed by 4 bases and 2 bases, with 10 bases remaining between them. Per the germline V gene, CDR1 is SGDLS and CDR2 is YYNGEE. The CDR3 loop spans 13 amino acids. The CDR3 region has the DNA TGTGCCAGCAGCCCCACAGACCCCTACGAGCAGTACTTC. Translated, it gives CASSPTDPYEQYF.

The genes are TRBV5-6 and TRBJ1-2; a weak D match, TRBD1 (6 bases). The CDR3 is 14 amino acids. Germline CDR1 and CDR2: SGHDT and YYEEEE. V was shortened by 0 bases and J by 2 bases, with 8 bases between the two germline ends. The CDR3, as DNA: TGTGCCAGCAGCTTGGGGACAGCAAACTATGGCTACACCTTC. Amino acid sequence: CASSLGTANYGYTF.

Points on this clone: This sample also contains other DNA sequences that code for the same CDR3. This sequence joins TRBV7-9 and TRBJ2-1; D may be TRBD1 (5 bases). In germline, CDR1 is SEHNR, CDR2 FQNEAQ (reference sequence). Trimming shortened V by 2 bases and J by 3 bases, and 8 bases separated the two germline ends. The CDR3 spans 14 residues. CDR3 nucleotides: TGTGCCAGCAGCTTATCTCAGGGCTACAATGAGCAGTTCTTC. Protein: CASSLSQGYNEQFF.

The CDR3 region has the DNA TGTGCCACCCGGACAGGGCGACCTAATGAAAAACTGTTTTTT. Translating gives CATRTGRPNEKLFF. The chain couples TRBV6-1 to TRBJ1-4, with 8 bases that match TRBD1. V was pared by 10 bases and J by 3 bases, with 7 bases of the junction left unmatched. Germline-derived CDR1 and CDR2 are MNHNS and SASEGT. The CDR3 runs 14 residues.

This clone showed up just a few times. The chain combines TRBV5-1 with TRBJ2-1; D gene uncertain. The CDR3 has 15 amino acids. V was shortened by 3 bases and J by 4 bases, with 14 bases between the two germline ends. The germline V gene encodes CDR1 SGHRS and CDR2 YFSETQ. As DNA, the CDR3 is TGCGCCAGCAGCTCCGAACCCGCCCAATACAATGAGCAGTTCTTC. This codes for CASSSEPAQYNEQFF.

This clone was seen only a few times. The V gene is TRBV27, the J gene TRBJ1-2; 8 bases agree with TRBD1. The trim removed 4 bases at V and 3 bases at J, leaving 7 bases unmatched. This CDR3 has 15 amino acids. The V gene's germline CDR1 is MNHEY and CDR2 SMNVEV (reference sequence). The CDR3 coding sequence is TGTGCCAGCAGTTCATTTGACAGGGGTGACTATGGCTACACCTTC. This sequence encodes CASSSFDRGDYGYTF.